A single sample gave rise to the 28 T cell receptor beta chains below, sequenced in a study of CD8 T cells in ankylosing spondylitis. General study findings and limits: Typical of ankylosing spondylitis blood, it appeared, was a TCR beta motif of eight highly homologous variants.

From the 5' RACE reads, TCRdb called clonotypes with MiXCR, one entry per CDR3 protein. The data hold approximately 550,000 distinct CDR3 sequences, with roughly 13% observed a single time. For these receptors, no antigen is known. What was sequenced was blood, either unsorted or a sorted T cell fraction (not recorded which). Receptors originate from a male donor with ankylosing spondylitis.

The chain recombines TRBV20-1 with TRBJ2-5, with D perhaps TRBD1 (6 bases). CDR1 is DFQATT, CDR2 SNEGSKA, per germline (reference sequence). This CDR3 comprises 13 residues. Trimming took off 6 bases at V and 1 base at J, with 12 bases between the two ends. This chain's CDR3 is CSALGTSQETQYF. CDR3 nucleotides: TGCAGTGCCCTTGGGACAAGCCAAGAGACCCAGTACTTC.

This clonotype was observed a handful of times. This sequence joins TRBV5-1 and TRBJ2-6; 12 nucleotides line up with TRBD2. CDR3 length: 19 residues. V trimming: 4 bases; J trimming: 0 bases; junction bases outside the gene matches: 8. Germline CDR1 is SGHRS and CDR2 is YFSETQ. This CDR3 is CASSGTLAGGLSGANVLTF. The CDR3 nucleotides read TGCGCCAGCAGCGGAACACTAGCGGGAGGACTCTCTGGGGCCAACGTCCTGACTTTC.

The genes are TRBV6-1 and TRBJ1-1, with D possibly being TRBD1 (6 bases). The CDR3 extends over 13 amino acids. V gave up 5 bases and J gave up 6 bases, with 13 bases separating them. CDR1 MNHNS and CDR2 SASEGT come from the germline V gene. The CDR3 spells CASSRGGAAEAFF. In DNA form, the CDR3 reads TGTGCCAGCAGTAGGGGGGGAGCTGCTGAAGCTTTCTTT.

V and J are TRBV20-1 and TRBJ1-2; D remains unclear. Trimming stripped 6 bases from V and 1 base from J, with 15 bases between. The CDR3 sequence is 14 residues long. CDR1 is DFQATT and CDR2 is SNEGSKA in the germline V gene (reference sequence). For the CDR3, the DNA is TGCAGTGCGCAGCTTGGAGGGTATAACTATGGCTACACCTTC. It yields the protein CSAQLGGYNYGYTF.

This clonotype was observed a handful of times. The chain recombines TRBV5-1 with TRBJ1-5; 9 bases match TRBD1. This CDR3 has 15 residues. Germline values: CDR1 SGHRS, CDR2 YFSETQ. V lost 2 bases, J lost 4 bases, and 4 bases stayed unmatched. The CDR3 reads CASSLQGAPNQPQHF. The CDR3 DNA follows: TGCGCCAGCAGCTTACAGGGGGCCCCTAATCAGCCCCAGCATTTT. Together with reference TRBV5-1 and TRBJ1-5, the CDR3 gives the full variable domain: KAGVTQTPRYLIKTRGQQVTLSCSPISGHRSVSWYQQTPGQGLQFLFEYFSETQRNKGNFPGRFSGRQFSNSRSEMNVSTLELGDSALYLCASSLQGAPNQPQHFGDGTRLSIL.

The genes are TRBV20-1 and TRBJ1-1; D not resolved. The V and J ends lost 3 bases and 0 bases respectively, with 11 bases between them. CDR1 is DFQATT and CDR2 is SNEGSKA in the germline V gene (reference sequence). The CDR3 is 14 residues long. The CDR3 nucleotides are TGCAGTGCTAGGACCTTGAGGGTGAACACTGAAGCTTTCTTT. It translates to CSARTLRVNTEAFF.

This clonotype came up many times. The chain is built from TRBV7-8 and TRBJ2-1, with 10 bases lining up with TRBD2. Unmatched junction bases numbered 2, after V lost 0 bases and J lost 9 bases. CDR1 is SGHVS, CDR2 FQNEAQ, per germline. CDR3 length: 14 amino acids. CDR3 nucleotides: TGTGCCAGCAGCTTAGCTCTAGCGGGAGCTGAGCAGTTCTTC. This codes for CASSLALAGAEQFF. Variable domain in full (rest from reference TRBV7-8 and TRBJ2-1): GAGVSQSPRYKVAKRGQDVALRCDPISGHVSLFWYQQALGQGPEFLTYFQNEAQLDKSGLPSDRFFAERPEGSVSTLKIQRTQQEDSAVYLCASSLALAGAEQFFGPGTRLTVL.

The genes are TRBV12-3 or TRBV12-4 and TRBJ1-4; D is uncertain. This CDR3 spans 13 amino acids. V was shortened by 3 bases and J by 4 bases, with 6 bases between the two germline ends. The CDR3 loop reads CASSLVNNEKLFF. CDR3 DNA: TGTGCCAGCAGTTTGGTAAATAATGAAAAACTGTTTTTT.

This chain joins TRBV27 and TRBJ1-6; the D gene is possibly TRBD1 (5 bases). With 4 bases removed from V and 6 bases from J, the gap between germline ends came to 13 bases. CDR1 is MNHEY and CDR2 is SMNVEV in the germline V gene (reference sequence). The CDR3 runs to 15 residues. CDR3 sequence reads: CASSSPGGSNSPLHF. The CDR3 nucleotides are TGTGCCAGCAGTTCACCTGGGGGTTCTAATTCACCCCTCCACTTT.

This clonotype was seen at least ten times. The V and J genes are TRBV7-9 and TRBJ2-1; 7 nucleotides agree with TRBD2. The length of the CDR3 is 15 residues. Germline V lookup: CDR1 SEHNR, CDR2 FQNEAQ (reference sequence). The V and J ends lost 4 bases and 0 bases, in that order; junction bases with no gene match: 3. DNA for the CDR3: TGTGCCAGCAGCTGGGGCGGGAGCTCCTACAATGAGCAGTTCTTC. It translates to CASSWGGSSYNEQFF. The full variable domain, with the rest looked up from reference TRBV7-9 and TRBJ2-1, is DTGVSQNPRHKITKRGQNVTFRCDPISEHNRLYWYRQTLGQGPEFLTYFQNEAQLEKSRLLSDRFSAERPKGSFSTLEIQRTEQGDSAMYLCASSWGGSSYNEQFFGPGTRLTVL.

This clonotype was found many times. The chain is built from TRBV7-2 and TRBJ2-5, with D possibly TRBD2 on 6 matching bases. Germline V gene lookup returns CDR1 SGHTA and CDR2 FQGNSA. The germline V and J ends were trimmed by 2 bases and 4 bases, with 11 bases remaining between them. This CDR3 comprises 14 residues. DNA of the CDR3: TGTGCCAGCAGCTTAACTGGGGGAGGAGAGACCCAGTACTTC. It translates to CASSLTGGGETQYF.

Only a few counts were recorded for this clonotype. The rearrangement links TRBV25-1 to TRBJ1-5; D possibly corresponds to TRBD1 (5 bases). The CDR3 is made up of 15 amino acids. Germline CDR1 and CDR2: MGHDK and SYGVNS. V dropped 6 bases and J dropped 2 bases, with 14 bases sitting between them. The CDR3 is CASSAGLGGNQPQHF. DNA of the CDR3: TGTGCCAGCAGCGCAGGGTTAGGAGGCAATCAGCCCCAGCATTTT.

This chain connects TRBV20-1 to TRBJ2-5; D uncertain. The V and J ends lost 6 bases and 4 bases respectively, with 15 bases between them. The V gene's germline CDR1 is DFQATT and CDR2 SNEGSKA (reference sequence). This CDR3 has 13 residues. The DNA of the CDR3 is TGCAGTGCCGTCCCTGGGGTGGGAGAGACCCAGTACTTC. Its protein product is CSAVPGVGETQYF.

The chain combines TRBV3-1 with TRBJ2-7; 9 bases are a match to TRBD2. Germline values: CDR1 LGHDT, CDR2 YNNKEL (reference sequence). With V trimmed by 1 base and J by 3 bases, 7 bases remained unmatched. The CDR3 has 16 residues. CDR3 residues: CASSQAPTSGYYEQYV. CDR3 coding DNA: TGTGCCAGCAGCCAAGCTCCGACTAGCGGCTACTACGAGCAGTACGTC.

This clonotype occurred a few times. The rearrangement joins TRBV20-1 to TRBJ2-7; D is unresolved. Germline-derived CDR1 and CDR2 are DFQATT and SNEGSKA (reference sequence). The CDR3 is 12 residues long. V was trimmed by 3 bases and J by 2 bases, leaving 8 bases between them. CDR3 nucleotides: TGCAGTGCTAGCGGGCGCGCCTACGAGCAGTACTTC. Amino acid sequence: CSASGRAYEQYF.

V usage is TRBV24-1 and J usage is TRBJ1-2, with D possibly being TRBD1 (6 bases). From germline, CDR1 is KGHDR and CDR2 SFDVKD. The CDR3 loop spans 13 amino acids. Trimming took 9 bases from V and 7 from J, leaving 17 bases between them. Here the CDR3 reads CATRGQGSGGYTF. The CDR3 DNA reads as TGTGCCACCCGGGGGCAGGGTTCGGGTGGCTACACCTTC.

This clonotype has a handful of counts. The chain employs TRBV4-1 and TRBJ2-1; 8 bases match TRBD1. This CDR3 is 16 amino acids long. Germline CDR1 is MGHRA and CDR2 is YSYEKL. Losses at the gene ends were 4 bases for V and 9 bases for J; bases not matched to a gene: 14. CDR3 sequence: CASSLRGTGDLIEQFF. The CDR3 coding sequence is TGCGCCAGCAGCCTCCGAGGGACAGGCGATCTCATTGAGCAGTTCTTC.

V is TRBV5-1 and J is TRBJ2-3, with D hard to call. V lost 7 bases to trimming and J lost 4 bases, with 13 bases between them. The germline V gene has CDR1 SGHRS and CDR2 YFSETQ. The CDR3 has 13 amino acids. The CDR3 is CASSAFPADTQYF. DNA of the CDR3: TGCGCCAGCTCCGCATTTCCGGCAGATACGCAGTATTTT.

This clonotype was seen a few times. The chain joins TRBV2 to TRBJ2-1; D is ambiguous. CDR1 SNHLY and CDR2 FYNNEI come from the germline V gene. The V end lost 3 bases, the J end lost 4 bases, and 7 bases lay between the germline ends. The CDR3 spans 13 residues. The CDR3 sequence is CASSEVEYNEQFF. The CDR3 DNA reads TGTGCCAGCAGTGAGGTAGAATACAATGAGCAGTTCTTC.

This clonotype was picked up many times. The V and J genes are TRBV29-1 and TRBJ2-3; TRBD1 aligns across 12 bases. V was pared by 4 bases and J by 5 bases, with 7 bases of the junction left unmatched. The CDR3 sequence is 15 residues long. The germline V gene encodes CDR1 SQVTM and CDR2 ANQGSEA. CDR3 loop: CSVVLGQGAEDTQYF. The CDR3 coding sequence is TGCAGCGTTGTTCTGGGACAGGGGGCCGAAGATACGCAGTATTTT.

This chain uses TRBV24-1 with TRBJ2-5, with unresolved D. CDR1 KGHDR and CDR2 SFDVKD come from the germline V gene. Trimming took off 9 bases at V and 1 base at J, with 20 bases between the two ends. This CDR3 has 16 amino acids. The CDR3 nucleotides read TGTGCCACCGCCGGGCCTCAAAACACGGCCCAAGAGACCCAGTACTTC. Its protein product is CATAGPQNTAQETQYF.

This chain joins TRBV6-2 or TRBV6-3 and TRBJ2-1; D is uncertain. V lost 1 base and J lost 4, with 8 bases in between. The CDR3 is 14 amino acids. Per germline, CDR1 MNHEY and CDR2 SVGEGT. The CDR3: CASSYLTEYNEQFF. CDR3 DNA sequence: TGTGCCAGCAGTTACTTGACGGAGTACAATGAGCAGTTCTTC.

This clonotype was observed at least ten times. In DNA, the CDR3 is TGCGCCAGCAGCCAACAGGGGGCTAACTATGGCTACACCTTC. Protein product: CASSQQGANYGYTF. The rearrangement uses TRBV5-1 and TRBJ1-2; 8 nucleotides match TRBD1. Germline lookup yields CDR1 SGHRS and CDR2 YFSETQ. The CDR3 sequence is 14 residues long. After removal of 4 bases from V and 0 bases from J, the junction contained 2 bases not matched to a gene.

The sample holds a few counts of this clonotype. The chain recombines TRBV4-1 with TRBJ2-1; TRBD2 agrees at 8 bases. Germline-derived CDR1 and CDR2 are MGHRA and YSYEKL. The CDR3 runs 14 residues. Trimming removed 4 bases from V and 8 bases from J; junction bases left unmatched: 7. This CDR3 is CASSPGLGVHEQFF. DNA of the CDR3: TGCGCCAGCAGCCCGGGACTAGGGGTCCATGAGCAGTTCTTC.

This clonotype was counted a few times. The chain joins TRBV4-1 to TRBJ2-1, with 10 bases identical to TRBD2. The V gene's germline CDR1 is MGHRA and CDR2 YSYEKL. The CDR3 has 14 residues. The V segment lost 4 bases and the J segment 5 bases; nucleotides outside the gene matches: 2. CDR3 nucleotides: TGCGCCAGCAGCCGGACTAGCGGTCACAATGAGCAGTTCTTC. Its protein product is CASSRTSGHNEQFF.

This clonotype came up a few times. This chain links TRBV20-1 with TRBJ1-4, with no clear D. Germline-derived CDR1 and CDR2 are DFQATT and SNEGSKA (reference sequence). This CDR3 is 11 amino acids long. V was trimmed by 7 bases and J by 2 bases, leaving 5 bases between them. The CDR3: CSVVTNEKLFF. DNA for the CDR3: TGCAGTGTAGTGACTAATGAAAAACTGTTTTTT.

This clonotype was recorded at least ten times. The V and J genes are TRBV20-1 and TRBJ1-4; D remains unclear. CDR1 DFQATT and CDR2 SNEGSKA come from the germline V gene (reference sequence). The CDR3 covers 13 residues. The V gene lost 7 bases and the J gene lost 0 bases, with 9 bases spanning the gap. Here the CDR3 DNA reads TGCAGTGGAAACACCGCAACTAATGAAAAACTGTTTTTT. Translation gives CSGNTATNEKLFF.

In this sample, this clonotype turned up a few times. This CDR3 is CASSWEIQGTGNTIYF. The CDR3 DNA sequence: TGCGCCAGCAGCTGGGAGATACAGGGGACTGGAAACACCATATATTTT. The chain recombines TRBV5-1 with TRBJ1-3; 7 nucleotides line up with TRBD1. There are 16 residues in the CDR3. The V gene's germline CDR1 is SGHRS and CDR2 YFSETQ. V lost 3 bases, J lost 2 bases, and 8 bases stayed unmatched.